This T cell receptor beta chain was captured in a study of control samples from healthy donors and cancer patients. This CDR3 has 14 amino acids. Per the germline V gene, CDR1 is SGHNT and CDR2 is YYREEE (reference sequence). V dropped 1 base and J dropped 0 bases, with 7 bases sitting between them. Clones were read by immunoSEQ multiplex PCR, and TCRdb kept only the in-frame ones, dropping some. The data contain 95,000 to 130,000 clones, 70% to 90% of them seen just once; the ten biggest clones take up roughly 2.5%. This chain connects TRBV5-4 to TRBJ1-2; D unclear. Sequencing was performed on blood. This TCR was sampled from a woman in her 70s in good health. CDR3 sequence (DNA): TGTGCCAGCAGCTTGTACGGAGCTAACTATGGCTACACCTTC. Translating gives CASSLYGANYGYTF.